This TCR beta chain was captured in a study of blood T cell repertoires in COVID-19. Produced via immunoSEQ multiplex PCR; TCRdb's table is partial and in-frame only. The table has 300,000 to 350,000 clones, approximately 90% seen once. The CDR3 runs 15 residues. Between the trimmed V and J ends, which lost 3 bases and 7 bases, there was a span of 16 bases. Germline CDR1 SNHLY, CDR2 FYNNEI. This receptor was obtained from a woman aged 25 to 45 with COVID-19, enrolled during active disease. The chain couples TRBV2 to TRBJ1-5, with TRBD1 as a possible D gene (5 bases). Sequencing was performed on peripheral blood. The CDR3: CASSDARGVSQPQHF. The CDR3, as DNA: TGTGCCAGCAGTGATGCACGGGGGGTAAGCCAGCCCCAGCATTTT.